The T cell receptor beta chain described here comes from a study of cytomegalovirus exposure and HLA in healthy donors. There are 15 residues in the CDR3. V dropped 6 bases and J dropped 2 bases, with 16 bases sitting between them. The germline V gene encodes CDR1 SGHVS and CDR2 FQNEAQ. Study observations and caveats: When the data were analyzed later, several of the most significant clusters appeared to be linked to common viral pathogens.

As to this clone: No antigen is known for it.

This PCR relied on a set of 60 Vbeta primers and 13 Jbeta primers. Assay used: immunoSEQ multiplex PCR; TCRdb lists only in-frame clones, some missing. The sample has fewer than 150,000 clones, more than 70% seen once; the top ten hold about 6.7%. The sequenced material came from PBMCs. V usage is TRBV7-8 and J usage is TRBJ1-2, with a possible D match to TRBD1 (6 bases). The sequence was obtained from a woman aged 30 to 39 in good health and CMV-seropositive. CDR3 in amino acids: CASSPYDRSNYGYTF. The CDR3 coding sequence is TGTGCCAGCAGTCCCTATGACAGGTCGAACTATGGCTACACCTTC.